Below, 18 T cell receptor beta chains from the same sample are listed, as sequenced in a study of cytomegalovirus exposure and HLA in healthy donors. Use of 60 Vbeta and 13 Jbeta primers characterized the PCR. Repertoires were generated with immunoSEQ multiplex PCR, while TCRdb's copy carries only in-frame clones and drops some. The sample holds tens of thousands of clones, just over 70% seen once. Sequenced input: PBMCs. The receptor set was obtained from a man between 60 and 70 years old in good health and CMV-seropositive.

Worth noting for this clone: A read error may produce the germline difference seen at one junction end. V gene TRBV7-9 combines with J gene TRBJ2-7; the match to TRBD1 covers 8 bases. CDR1 SEHNR and CDR2 FQNEAQ come from the germline V gene (reference sequence). The CDR3 is 16 amino acids. CDR3 amino acids: CSSSLGTGGPTYEQYF. CDR3 DNA: TGTTCCAGCAGCTTAGGGACAGGAGGCCCTACCTACGAGCAGTACTTC.

As for this clone: The CDR3 does not end in the conserved phenylalanine or tryptophan, so this is likely a read error. The chain carries TRBV19 and TRBJ2-7; TRBD2 matches at 9 bases. Germline values: CDR1 LNHDA, CDR2 SQIVND (reference sequence). The CDR3 consists of 15 residues. After removal of 7 bases from V and 0 bases from J, the junction contained 7 bases not matched to a gene. The CDR3, as DNA: TGTGCCAGTAAACAAGCGGGAGGAATCTCCTACGAGCAGTACCTC. Protein sequence: CASKQAGGISYEQYL.

For the CDR3, the DNA is TGTGCCAGCAGTGGGAGTCGGAGCAATCAGCCCCAGCATTTT. Amino acids: CASSGSRSNQPQHF. The V and J genes are TRBV6-1 and TRBJ1-5; no clear D. CDR3 length: 14 residues. Germline CDR1 and CDR2: MNHNS and SASEGT. V lost 4 bases and J 1 base, leaving 8 bases between the germline ends.

This clone was detected a few times. The rearrangement uses TRBV14 and TRBJ1-3, with unresolved D. CDR3 length equals 16 residues. The germline V and J ends were trimmed by 1 base and 1 base, with 11 bases remaining between them. The germline CDR1 and CDR2 sequences are SGHDN and FVKESK. In DNA, the CDR3 is TGTGCCAGCAGCCAAGGTTCAGGCGCTTCTGGAAACACCATATATTTT. Protein product: CASSQGSGASGNTIYF.

The rearrangement joins TRBV27 to TRBJ2-6, with D possibly matching TRBD2 (6 bases). The germline CDR1 and CDR2 sequences are MNHEY and SMNVEV (reference sequence). Between the trimmed V and J ends, which lost 7 bases and 0 bases, there was a span of 19 bases. CDR3 size: 18 residues. CDR3 amino acids: CASTPRRAGNSGANVLTF. For the CDR3, the DNA is TGTGCCAGCACTCCCCGGAGGGCAGGGAACTCTGGGGCCAACGTCCTGACTTTC.

V is TRBV5-1 and J is TRBJ2-7; 9 positions agree with TRBD2. From germline, CDR1 is SGHRS and CDR2 YFSETQ. The CDR3 extends over 16 amino acids. Unmatched junction bases numbered 11, after V lost 1 base and J lost 6 bases. The CDR3 coding sequence is TGCGCCAGCAGCTTGACCCCCGGGACTAGCTTCCGCGAGCAGTACTTC. Amino acids: CASSLTPGTSFREQYF.

The DNA of the CDR3 is TGTGCCATCAGGGCCGGGACAGGGGATTACGAGCAGTACTTC. Amino acid sequence: CAIRAGTGDYEQYF. The chain is built from TRBV10-3 and TRBJ2-7, with 10 positions matching TRBD1. Germline values: CDR1 ENHRY, CDR2 SYGVKD. CDR3 length equals 14 residues. The V and J ends lost 6 bases and 4 bases, in that order; junction bases with no gene match: 6.

The chain is built from TRBV14 and TRBJ2-1; TRBD2 aligns across 8 bases. Germline CDR1 is SGHDN and CDR2 is FVKESK. The CDR3 runs 16 residues. V dropped 3 bases and J dropped 7; count of bases not matched to a gene: 11. CDR3 sequence (DNA): TGTGCCAGCAGCCACTCACTAGCGGTCGTGGGTAATGAGCAGTTCTTC. Translated: CASSHSLAVVGNEQFF.

This clone was recorded only once. The genes are TRBV7-8 and TRBJ1-1; the match to TRBD1 covers 8 bases. The CDR3 has 15 amino acids. Germline lookup yields CDR1 SGHVS and CDR2 FQNEAQ. V shed 5 bases and J 7 bases; nucleotides not matched to a gene: 12. Here the CDR3 reads CASSLRAGGAVEAFF. Written as DNA, the CDR3 is TGTGCCAGCAGCCTCAGGGCAGGGGGCGCGGTTGAAGCTTTCTTT.

This clone appeared once. V and J are TRBV27 and TRBJ1-1; maybe TRBD1 (6 bases). Trimming stripped 5 bases from V and 5 bases from J, with 21 bases between. There are 16 residues in the CDR3. The germline V gene has CDR1 MNHEY and CDR2 SMNVEV (reference sequence). CDR3 in amino acids: CASSPDRMGRRTEAFF. CDR3 sequence (DNA): TGTGCCAGCAGTCCCGACAGGATGGGGCGACGTACTGAAGCTTTCTTT.

The gene calls are TRBV6-6 and TRBJ1-1, with TRBD1 identical over 8 bases. The germline CDR1 and CDR2 sequences are MNHNY and SVGAGI (reference sequence). Trimming removed 2 bases from V and 6 bases from J; junction bases left unmatched: 2. This CDR3 contains 13 residues. CDR3 DNA sequence: TGTGCCAGCAGTTACGACAGGGGATCTGAAGCTTTCTTT. Its protein product is CASSYDRGSEAFF.

The chain combines TRBV27 with TRBJ2-7; TRBD1 is a possible D gene (6 bases). CDR1 is MNHEY and CDR2 is SMNVEV in the germline V gene (reference sequence). Trimming took 3 bases from V and 2 from J, leaving 17 bases between them. This CDR3 comprises 16 residues. The CDR3 DNA is TGTGCCAGCAGTTTTCTTGCGTCCCAGGGGCCCTACGAGCAGTACTTC. As protein: CASSFLASQGPYEQYF.

The gene calls are TRBV6-6 and TRBJ1-4; D is undetermined. Per germline, CDR1 MNHNY and CDR2 SVGAGI (reference sequence). The CDR3 is made up of 14 amino acids. The V gene lost 3 bases and the J gene lost 7 bases, with 12 bases spanning the gap. The CDR3 protein is CASSYRGAGEKLFF. DNA of the CDR3: TGTGCCAGCAGTTATCGGGGAGCGGGTGAAAAACTGTTTTTT.

The V and J genes are TRBV19 and TRBJ2-7, with 7 bases fitting TRBD2. V was pared by 5 bases and J by 4 bases, with 11 bases of the junction left unmatched. CDR1 is LNHDA and CDR2 is SQIVND in the germline V gene (reference sequence). This CDR3 region has 15 residues. Here the CDR3 DNA reads TGTGCCAGTAGTTACAATTCCGGGACTACATACGAGCAGTACTTC. This sequence encodes CASSYNSGTTYEQYF.

The genes are TRBV7-2 and TRBJ2-5; 7 bases line up with TRBD2. Germline assignment: CDR1 SGHTA and CDR2 FQGNSA. CDR3 size: 15 residues. V lost 1 base to trimming and J lost 5 bases; unmatched junction nucleotides: 7. This CDR3 reads CASSLVGGRGETQYF. In nucleotides, the CDR3 is TGTGCCAGCAGCTTAGTGGGGGGGAGAGGGGAGACCCAGTACTTC.

This clone was counted between two and nine times. This chain joins TRBV7-3 and TRBJ1-1, with D maybe TRBD1 (5 bases). The germline gives CDR1 SGHTA, CDR2 FQGTGA. V was pared by 1 base and J by 1 base, with 7 bases between. The CDR3 spans 14 residues. CDR3 in amino acids: CASSLKGENTEAFF. In DNA form, the CDR3 reads TGTGCCAGCAGCTTAAAAGGGGAGAACACTGAAGCTTTCTTT.

CDR3 sequence (DNA): TGCAGCGCGGGGCGGGGGTCCGGGGTTGACGGGGAGCTGTTTTTT. As protein: CSAGRGSGVDGELFF. The V call is TRBV29-1, the J call TRBJ2-2, with 7 bases identical to TRBD2. Looked up from germline, CDR1 is SQVTM and CDR2 is ANQGSEA. J gave up 7 bases and V 7 bases, and 15 bases lay outside the gene matches. The CDR3 totals 15 residues.

The gene calls are TRBV4-1 and TRBJ2-1; TRBD1 agrees at 10 bases. V was pared by 3 bases and J by 4 bases, with 12 bases of the junction left unmatched. Germline CDR1 and CDR2: MGHRA and YSYEKL. The CDR3 is 18 amino acids. CDR3 region: CASSQSGTGEGIYNEQFF. CDR3 nucleotide sequence: TGCGCCAGCAGCCAGAGTGGGACAGGGGAAGGGATATACAATGAGCAGTTCTTC.